These 7 T cell receptor beta chains were all obtained from the same sample, sequenced in a study of T cells after yellow fever vaccination. TCRdb called the 5' RACE reads again in MiXCR, with one record for every CDR3 protein. The table includes approximately 300,000 distinct CDR3 sequences, roughly 9.4% detected once. Sequences were derived from PBMCs, sampled on the day of the first yellow fever vaccination. The source is a man younger than 30 who received the YFV17D yellow fever vaccine.

V is TRBV7-3 and J is TRBJ2-3, with a tentative D call TRBD1 (5 bases). Trimming took 0 bases from V and 4 from J, leaving 11 bases between them. Germline loops: CDR1 SGHTA, CDR2 FQGTGA. The CDR3 spans 15 residues. For the CDR3, the DNA is TGTGCCAGCAGCTTAACGTCCAGGGCGGCAGATACGCAGTATTTT. Protein: CASSLTSRAADTQYF.

This clonotype has only a few counts. The chain couples TRBV12-5 to TRBJ2-5; D is ambiguous. Trimming removed 3 bases at V and 0 bases at J, with 5 bases between. The CDR3 has 13 residues. From germline, CDR1 is LGHNT and CDR2 FRNRAP. CDR3 region: CASGLDNQETQYF. In DNA, the CDR3 is TGTGCTAGTGGTTTAGACAACCAAGAGACCCAGTACTTC. Full variable domain (remainder filled in from reference TRBV12-5 and TRBJ2-5): DARVTQTPRHKVTEMGQEVTMRCQPILGHNTVFWYRQTMMQGLELLAYFRNRAPLDDSGMPKDRFSAEMPDATLATLKIQPSEPRDSAVYFCASGLDNQETQYFGPGTRLLVL.

At least ten counts were recorded for this clonotype. The chain recombines TRBV6-5 with TRBJ2-1, with D possibly being TRBD2 (7 bases). The germline V gene encodes CDR1 MNHEY and CDR2 SVGAGI. This CDR3 has 18 amino acids. Between the trimmed V and J ends, which lost 2 bases and 6 bases, there was a span of 23 bases. CDR3 DNA: TGTGCCAGCAGTTACCGGAACGCGCGGGGGCCCATGAGCAATGAGCAGTTCTTC. Amino acids: CASSYRNARGPMSNEQFF.

V gene TRBV6-5 combines with J gene TRBJ2-3; D may correspond to TRBD1 or TRBD2 (5 bases each). The CDR3 totals 19 residues. Germline CDR1 MNHEY, CDR2 SVGAGI. V was clipped by 0 bases and J by 3 bases, with 22 bases between them. Here the CDR3 DNA reads TGTGCCAGCAGTTACTCGTTCCGTGGGACCCTAGGGAAGACAGATACGCAGTATTTT. Translating it yields CASSYSFRGTLGKTDTQYF.

The chain is built from TRBV27 and TRBJ2-7; D could derive from TRBD1 or TRBD2 (5 bases each). The V and J ends lost 6 bases and 5 bases respectively, with 14 bases between them. Germline V gene data show CDR1 as MNHEY and CDR2 as SMNVEV (reference sequence). CDR3 length: 13 residues. The CDR3: CASRSGGLDEQYF. The CDR3 nucleotides read TGTGCCAGCAGGTCTGGGGGTCTGGACGAGCAGTACTTC.

The V gene is TRBV5-1, the J gene TRBJ2-5; D unclear. Germline V gene data show CDR1 as SGHRS and CDR2 as YFSETQ. Trimming took off 0 bases at V and 5 bases at J, with 17 bases between the two ends. The CDR3 contains 16 residues. The CDR3 nucleotides read TGCGCCAGCAGCTTGGCCGGGCACCCCGCTGGCGAGACCCAGTACTTC. Its translation: CASSLAGHPAGETQYF.

The chain has TRBV5-1 and TRBJ1-1; the D gene is possibly TRBD1 (6 bases). The germline V gene encodes CDR1 SGHRS and CDR2 YFSETQ. The CDR3 extends over 15 amino acids. The V and J ends lost 3 bases and 5 bases respectively, with 17 bases between them. In DNA, the CDR3 is TGCGCCAGCAGCTCGGGCCCAGGGGTGGGGACTGAAGCTTTCTTT. Translating gives CASSSGPGVGTEAFF.